This T cell receptor (beta chain) derives from a study of T cells in narcolepsy. Trimming stripped 6 bases from V and 3 bases from J, with 12 bases between. Per the germline V gene, CDR1 is MNHNY and CDR2 is SVGAGI (reference sequence). This CDR3 contains 13 residues. Only in-frame clones appear in the TCRdb table, and some are missing; sequencing was by immunoSEQ multiplex PCR. The sample contains some 33,000 clones, 85% to 90% of which appear only once. Sequenced: CD45RA- memory CD4+ T cells from PBMCs. This rearrangement joins TRBV6-6 to TRBJ2-7; D call uncertain. This receptor was obtained from a human donor with narcolepsy. The CDR3 DNA reads TGTGCCAGCAGACCAAGGTACTTCTACGAGCAGTACTTC. It encodes CASRPRYFYEQYF.